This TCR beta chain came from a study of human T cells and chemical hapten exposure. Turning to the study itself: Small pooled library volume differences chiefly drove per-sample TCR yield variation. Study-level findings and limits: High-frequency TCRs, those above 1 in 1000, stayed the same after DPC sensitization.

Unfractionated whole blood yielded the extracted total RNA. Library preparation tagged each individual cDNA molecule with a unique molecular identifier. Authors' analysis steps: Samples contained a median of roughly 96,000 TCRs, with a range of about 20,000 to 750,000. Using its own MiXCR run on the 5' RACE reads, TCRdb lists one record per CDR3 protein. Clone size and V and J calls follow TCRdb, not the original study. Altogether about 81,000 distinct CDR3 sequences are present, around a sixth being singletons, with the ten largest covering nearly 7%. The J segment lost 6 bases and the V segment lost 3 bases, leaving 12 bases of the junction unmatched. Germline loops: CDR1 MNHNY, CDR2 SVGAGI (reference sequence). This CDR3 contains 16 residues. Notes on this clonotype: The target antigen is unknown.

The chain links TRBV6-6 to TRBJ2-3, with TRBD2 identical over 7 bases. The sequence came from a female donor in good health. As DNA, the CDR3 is TGTGCCAGCAGTTATCGGAGCGGGAAGGGCCCGGATACGCAGTATTTT. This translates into CASSYRSGKGPDTQYF.